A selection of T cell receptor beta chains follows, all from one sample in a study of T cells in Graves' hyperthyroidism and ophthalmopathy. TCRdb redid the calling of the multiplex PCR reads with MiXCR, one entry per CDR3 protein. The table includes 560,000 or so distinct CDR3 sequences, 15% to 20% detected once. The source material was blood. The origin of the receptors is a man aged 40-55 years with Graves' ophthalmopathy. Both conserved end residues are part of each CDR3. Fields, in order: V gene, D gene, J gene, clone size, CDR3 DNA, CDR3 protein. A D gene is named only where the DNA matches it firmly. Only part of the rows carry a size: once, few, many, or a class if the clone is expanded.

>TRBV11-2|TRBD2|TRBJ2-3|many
TGTGCCAGCAGCTTTGGGCTAGCGGGTGCCACCACAGATACGCAGTATTTT
CASSFGLAGATTDTQYF
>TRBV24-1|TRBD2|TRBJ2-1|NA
TGTGCCACCAGTGATTTGTTGGGAGGGCACCAATTCTTC
CATSDLLGGHQFF
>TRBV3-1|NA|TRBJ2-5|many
TGTGCCAGCAGCCCCTGGCGTGGGCAAGAGACCCAGTACTTC
CASSPWRGQETQYF
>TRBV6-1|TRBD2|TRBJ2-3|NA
TGTGCCACCAAGACTAGCGGAGGCACAGATACGCAGTATTTT
CATKTSGGTDTQYF
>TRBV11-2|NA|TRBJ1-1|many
TGTGCCAGCAGCTTTGGGCCGTCACGGAACACTGAAGCTTTCTTT
CASSFGPSRNTEAFF
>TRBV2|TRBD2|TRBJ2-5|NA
TGTGCCAGCAGGGTGGGGGTAGCGGGAAACCCGTACTTC
CASRVGVAGNPYF
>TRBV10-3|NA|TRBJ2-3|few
TGTGCCATCGAGGGCGGGAACACAGATACGCAGTATTTT
CAIEGGNTDTQYF
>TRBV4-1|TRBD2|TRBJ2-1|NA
TGCGCCAGCAGCCAAGCAGCCGGGGAAGCGGGAGGGCATGAGCAGTTCTTC
CASSQAAGEAGGHEQFF
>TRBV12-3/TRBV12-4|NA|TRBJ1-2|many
TGTGCCAGCACCCCACGGGGAACTAACTATGGCTACACCTTC
CASTPRGTNYGYTF
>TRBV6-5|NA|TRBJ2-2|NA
TGTGCCAGCAGTTACTCGGGACTCCGAAGAGGCTCCACCGGGGAGCTGTTTTTT
CASSYSGLRRGSTGELFF
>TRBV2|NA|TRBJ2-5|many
TGTGCCAGCAGCGCCGACAGGAGGGAAGAGACCCAGTACTTC
CASSADRREETQYF
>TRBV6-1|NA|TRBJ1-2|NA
TGTGCCAGCAGTGAGGCGGGTCCTTATGGCTACACCTTC
CASSEAGPYGYTF
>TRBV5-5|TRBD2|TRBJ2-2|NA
TGTGCCAGCAGCTTAGTAGCGGGGTACACCGGGGAGCTGTTTTTT
CASSLVAGYTGELFF
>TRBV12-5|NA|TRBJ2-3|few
TGTGCTAGTGGTTTGCAGGGGGGTCATACGCAGTATTTT
CASGLQGGHTQYF
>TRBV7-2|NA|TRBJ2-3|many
TGTGCCAGCAGTCCCGACCCCGTGACAGATACGCAGTATTTT
CASSPDPVTDTQYF